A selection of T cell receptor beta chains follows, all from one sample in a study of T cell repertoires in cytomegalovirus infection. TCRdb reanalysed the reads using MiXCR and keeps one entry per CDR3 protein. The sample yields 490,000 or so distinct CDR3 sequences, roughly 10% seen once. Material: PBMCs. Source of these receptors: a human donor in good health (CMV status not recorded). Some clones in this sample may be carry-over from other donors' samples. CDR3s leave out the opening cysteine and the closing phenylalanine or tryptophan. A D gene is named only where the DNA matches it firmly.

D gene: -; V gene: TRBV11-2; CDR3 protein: ASSLAEEAF
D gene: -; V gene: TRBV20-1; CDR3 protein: SASTGSATFSGNTIY
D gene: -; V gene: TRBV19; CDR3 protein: ASSIGGTHRNQPQH
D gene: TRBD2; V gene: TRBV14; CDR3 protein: TSSRLTGGETQY
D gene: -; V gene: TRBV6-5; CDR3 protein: ASSWDGGRLGSPLH
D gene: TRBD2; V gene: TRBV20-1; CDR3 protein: SARPGLAGRETQY
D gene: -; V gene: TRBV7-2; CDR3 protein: ASSLDGVTNTEAF
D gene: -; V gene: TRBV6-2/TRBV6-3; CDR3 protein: ASWGNYGYT
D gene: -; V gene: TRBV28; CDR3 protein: ASTIGGALTDTQY
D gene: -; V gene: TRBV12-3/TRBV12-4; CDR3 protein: ASSLGDGTEAF
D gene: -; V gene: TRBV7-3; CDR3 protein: ASSLSVWGNTEAF
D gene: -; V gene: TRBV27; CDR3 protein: ASSLTDKVDQPQH
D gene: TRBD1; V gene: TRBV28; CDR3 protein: ASGRQGGSETQY
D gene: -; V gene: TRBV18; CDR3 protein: ASSPRGRDTEAF
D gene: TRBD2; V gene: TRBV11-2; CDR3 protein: ASSPRLAGSRGLKETQY
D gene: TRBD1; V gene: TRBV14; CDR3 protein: ASSHRQGGEKLF
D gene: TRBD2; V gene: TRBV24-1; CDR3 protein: ATQGLGELF
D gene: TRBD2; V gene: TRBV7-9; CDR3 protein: ATSLAGGQETQY
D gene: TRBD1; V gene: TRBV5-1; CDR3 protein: ASSLGQGLNQPQH
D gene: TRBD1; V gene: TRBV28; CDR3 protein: ASSDYRGYTTEAF
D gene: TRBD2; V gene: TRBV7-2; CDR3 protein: ASSLFGLAGDGEQY
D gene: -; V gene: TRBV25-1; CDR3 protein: ASSDPAGRGHTEAF
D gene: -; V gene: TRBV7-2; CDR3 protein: ASSSGPGNTEAF
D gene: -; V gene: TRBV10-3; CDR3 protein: AIRTTGFGELF
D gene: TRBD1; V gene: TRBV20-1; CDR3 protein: SAESGMTGVIIQY
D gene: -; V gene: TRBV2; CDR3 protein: ASRYRGTSTDTQY